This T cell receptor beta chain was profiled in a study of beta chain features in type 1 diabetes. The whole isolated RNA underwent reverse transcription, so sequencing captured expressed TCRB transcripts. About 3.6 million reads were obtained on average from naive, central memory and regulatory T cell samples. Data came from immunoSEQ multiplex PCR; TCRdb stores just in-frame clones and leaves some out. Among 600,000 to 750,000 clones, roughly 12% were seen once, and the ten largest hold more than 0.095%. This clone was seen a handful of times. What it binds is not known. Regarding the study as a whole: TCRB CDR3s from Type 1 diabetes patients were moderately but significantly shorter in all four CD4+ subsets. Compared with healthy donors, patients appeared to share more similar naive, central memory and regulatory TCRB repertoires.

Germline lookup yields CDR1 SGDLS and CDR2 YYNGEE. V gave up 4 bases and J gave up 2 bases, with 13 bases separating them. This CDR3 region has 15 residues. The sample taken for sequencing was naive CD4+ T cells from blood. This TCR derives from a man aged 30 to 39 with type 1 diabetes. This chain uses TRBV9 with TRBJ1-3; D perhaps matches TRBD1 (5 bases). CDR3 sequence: CASSSLPGPGNTIYF. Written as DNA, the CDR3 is TGTGCCAGCAGCTCTCTGCCGGGACCTGGAAACACCATATATTTT.